These T cell receptor beta chains were read from a single sample in a study of glioma-infiltrating T cells after dendritic cell vaccination. The protocol was immunoSEQ multiplex PCR, while the TCRdb copy is restricted to in-frame clones and leaves out a portion. The sample has some 10,000 clones; 81% are singletons. This sample comprised blood, obtained after dendritic cell vaccination. The receptor set was obtained from a human donor with glioblastoma. Each CDR3 is given with its conserved first and last residue. D genes are given only for firm matches. Clone size is not always given. Where it is, it says once, few, many or a class for expanded clones.

cdr3_aa cdr3_nt v_call clone_size j_call d_call
CASSPGQASYNEQFF TGTGCCAGCAGCCCCGGCCAGGCCTCCTACAATGAGCAGTTCTTC TRBV7-2 . TRBJ2-1 .
CSVSSSGSRNEQFF TGCAGCGTATCCTCTAGCGGGAGTCGTAATGAGCAGTTCTTC TRBV29-1 . TRBJ2-1 TRBD2
CASSLQGAGVSEQYF TGTGCCAGCAGCTTACAGGGAGCGGGAGTCAGCGAGCAGTACTTC TRBV7-8 . TRBJ2-7 TRBD2
CASSSWTGGTYEQYF TGTGCCAGTAGTTCATGGACAGGGGGAACCTACGAGCAGTACTTC TRBV19 . TRBJ2-7 TRBD1
CASSQLGTSVRSYEQYF TGTGCCAGCAGCCAACTCGGGACTAGCGTCCGATCCTACGAGCAGTACTTC TRBV7-2 . TRBJ2-7 TRBD2
CASSYSGQGTQYF TGTGCCAGCAGTTACTCTGGACAGGGGACGCAGTATTTT TRBV6-6 . TRBJ2-3 TRBD1
CASSEQGQGIAPLHF TGCGCCAGCAGTGAGCAGGGACAGGGGATCGCACCCCTCCACTTT TRBV10-2 . TRBJ1-6 TRBD1
CASSLEISRTGQDYGYTF TGTGCCAGCAGCTTAGAGATCTCCAGGACAGGGCAGGACTATGGCTACACCTTC TRBV11-2 . TRBJ1-2 TRBD1
CASSSKMGQATYEQYF TGTGCCAGCAGTTCGAAAATGGGACAGGCGACCTACGAGCAGTACTTC TRBV28 . TRBJ2-7 TRBD1
CASSPGTGNQPQHF TGTGCCAGCAGTCCGGGGACAGGCAATCAGCCCCAGCATTTT TRBV7-2 . TRBJ1-5 TRBD1
CAWSILAGVNEQFF TGTGCCTGGAGTATACTAGCGGGAGTCAATGAGCAGTTCTTC TRBV30 . TRBJ2-1 TRBD2
CASSQDRGHLGSEQYF TGCGCCAGCAGCCAAGATCGAGGACACCTAGGGTCCGAGCAGTACTTC TRBV4-3 . TRBJ2-7 .
CAWSLTGVRQPQHF TGTGCCTGGAGTTTGACAGGGGTAAGGCAGCCCCAGCATTTT TRBV30 . TRBJ1-5 TRBD1
CASSFGQGSTGELFF TGTGCCAGCAGCTTTGGTCAGGGTTCCACCGGGGAGCTGTTTTTT TRBV11-3 . TRBJ2-2 .
CASSQTLTGDGYTF TGTGCCAGCAGTCAAACCCTCACCGGGGATGGCTACACCTTC TRBV6-1 . TRBJ1-2 .
CASSSSTGGGGGYTF TGTGCCAGCAGTAGCTCGACAGGGGGCGGTGGAGGCTACACCTTC TRBV2 . TRBJ1-2 TRBD1
CAWSRPSSAFGEQYF TGTGCCTGGAGTCGTCCTAGCTCCGCTTTCGGTGAGCAGTACTTC TRBV30 . TRBJ2-7 .
CASSIDPGHPSYEQYF TGTGCCAGTAGTATAGACCCGGGACACCCATCCTACGAGCAGTACTTC TRBV19 once TRBJ2-7 .
CSYARITGGRRQETQYF TGCAGCTATGCTCGGATTACTGGCGGGAGGCGGCAAGAGACCCAGTACTTC TRBV29-1 once TRBJ2-5 TRBD2
CASSDSRTVSGNTIYF TGTGCCAGCTCAGACTCACGGACAGTCTCTGGAAACACCATATATTTT TRBV18 . TRBJ1-3 .
CASSPSLTGGRETQYF TGTGCCAGCAGCCCCTCCCTGACGGGAGGGCGGGAGACCCAGTACTTC TRBV7-9 . TRBJ2-5 TRBD2
CASSPPGPQTEAFF TGTGCCAGCAGCCCGCCGGGTCCCCAGACTGAAGCTTTCTTT TRBV7-2 . TRBJ1-1 .